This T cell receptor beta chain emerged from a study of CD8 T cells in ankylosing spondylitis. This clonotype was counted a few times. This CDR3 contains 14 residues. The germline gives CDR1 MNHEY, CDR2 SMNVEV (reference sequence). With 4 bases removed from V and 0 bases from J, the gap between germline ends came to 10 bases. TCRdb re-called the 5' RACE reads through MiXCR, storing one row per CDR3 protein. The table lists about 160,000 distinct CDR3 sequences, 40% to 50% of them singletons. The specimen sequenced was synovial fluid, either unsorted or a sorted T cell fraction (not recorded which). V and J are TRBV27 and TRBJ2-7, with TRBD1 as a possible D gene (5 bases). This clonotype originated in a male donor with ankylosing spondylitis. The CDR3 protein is CASSSYRSSYEQYF. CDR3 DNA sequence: TGTGCCAGCAGTTCCTACAGGAGCTCCTACGAGCAGTACTTC.